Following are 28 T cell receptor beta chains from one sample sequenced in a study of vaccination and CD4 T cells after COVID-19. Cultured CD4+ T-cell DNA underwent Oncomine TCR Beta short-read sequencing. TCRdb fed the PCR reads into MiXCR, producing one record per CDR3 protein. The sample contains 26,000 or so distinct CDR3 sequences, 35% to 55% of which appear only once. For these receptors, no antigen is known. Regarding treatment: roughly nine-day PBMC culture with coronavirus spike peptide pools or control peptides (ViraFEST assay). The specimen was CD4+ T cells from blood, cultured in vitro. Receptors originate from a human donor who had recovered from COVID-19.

CDR3 loop: CASRPGLGYSQETQYF. The CDR3 DNA follows: TGTGCCAGCAGACCAGGACTAGGTTACTCCCAAGAGACCCAGTACTTC. The rearrangement links TRBV6-2 or TRBV6-3 to TRBJ2-5; 7 bases line up with TRBD2. Germline V gives CDR1 MNHEY, CDR2 SVGEGT. V trimming: 6 bases; J trimming: 1 base; junction bases outside the gene matches: 11. The CDR3 has 16 amino acids.

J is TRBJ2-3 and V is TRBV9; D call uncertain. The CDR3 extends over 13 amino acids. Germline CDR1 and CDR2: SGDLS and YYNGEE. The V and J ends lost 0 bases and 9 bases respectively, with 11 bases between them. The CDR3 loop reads CASSVGVGGTQYF. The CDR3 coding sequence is TGTGCCAGCAGCGTAGGAGTTGGTGGGACGCAGTATTTT.

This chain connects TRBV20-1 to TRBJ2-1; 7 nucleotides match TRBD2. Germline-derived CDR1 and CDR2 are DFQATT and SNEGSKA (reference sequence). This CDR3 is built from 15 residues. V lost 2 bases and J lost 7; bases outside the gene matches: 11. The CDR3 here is CSARKGSGTGNEQFF. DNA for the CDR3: TGCAGTGCTAGAAAGGGGAGCGGGACGGGAAATGAGCAGTTCTTC.

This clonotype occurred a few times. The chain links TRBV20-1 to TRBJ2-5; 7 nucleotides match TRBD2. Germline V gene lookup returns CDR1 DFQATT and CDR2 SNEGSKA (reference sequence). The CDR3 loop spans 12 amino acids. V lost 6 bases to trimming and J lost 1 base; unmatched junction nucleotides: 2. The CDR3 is CSARGGQETQYF. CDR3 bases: TGCAGTGCCCGCGGGGGCCAAGAGACCCAGTACTTC.

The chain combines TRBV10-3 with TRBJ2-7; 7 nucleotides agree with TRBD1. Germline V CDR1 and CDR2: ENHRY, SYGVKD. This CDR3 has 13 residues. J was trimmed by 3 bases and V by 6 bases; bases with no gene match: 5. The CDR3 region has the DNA TGTGCCATCAGAACAGGGGTCGACTACGAGCAGTACTTC. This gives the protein CAIRTGVDYEQYF.

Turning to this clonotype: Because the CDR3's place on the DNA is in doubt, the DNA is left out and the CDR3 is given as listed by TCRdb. This CDR3 is CASSSSESSNQPQHF. V and J are TRBV6-5 and TRBJ1-5. Germline V gene lookup returns CDR1 MNHEY and CDR2 SVGAGI. The CDR3 is 15 residues long, counting both termini.

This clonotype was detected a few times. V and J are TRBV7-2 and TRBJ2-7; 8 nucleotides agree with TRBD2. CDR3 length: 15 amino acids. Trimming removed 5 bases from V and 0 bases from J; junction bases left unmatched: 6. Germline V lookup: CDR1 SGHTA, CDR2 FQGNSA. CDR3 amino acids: CASSPWTSPSYEQYF. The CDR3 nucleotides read TGTGCCAGCAGCCCTTGGACTAGCCCCTCCTACGAGCAGTACTTC.

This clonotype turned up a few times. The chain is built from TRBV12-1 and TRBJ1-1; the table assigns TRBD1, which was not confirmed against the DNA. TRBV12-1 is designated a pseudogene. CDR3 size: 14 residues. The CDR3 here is CASSLDSIWGEAFF. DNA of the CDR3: TGTGCCAGCAGCTTAGACAGTATCTGGGGTGAAGCTTTCTTT.

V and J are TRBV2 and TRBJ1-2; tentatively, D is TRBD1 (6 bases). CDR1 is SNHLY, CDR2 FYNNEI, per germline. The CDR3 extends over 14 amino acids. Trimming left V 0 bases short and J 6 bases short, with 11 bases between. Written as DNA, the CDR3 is TGTGCCAGCAGTGAAGCCCCCGGGGGCGATGGCTACACCTTC. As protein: CASSEAPGGDGYTF.

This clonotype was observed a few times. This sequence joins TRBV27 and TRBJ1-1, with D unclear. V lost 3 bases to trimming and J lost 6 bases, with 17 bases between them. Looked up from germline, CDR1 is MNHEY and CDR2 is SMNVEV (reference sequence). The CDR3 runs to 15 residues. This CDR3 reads CASSLAATLVAEAFF. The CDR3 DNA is TGTGCCAGCAGTTTGGCGGCGACCTTGGTTGCTGAAGCTTTCTTT.

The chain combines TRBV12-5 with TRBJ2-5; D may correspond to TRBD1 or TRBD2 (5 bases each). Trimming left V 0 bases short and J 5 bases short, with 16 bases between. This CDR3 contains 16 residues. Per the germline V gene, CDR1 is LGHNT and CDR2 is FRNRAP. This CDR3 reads CASGLVLVGRVETQYF. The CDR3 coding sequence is TGTGCTAGTGGTTTGGTACTTGTGGGGCGGGTGGAGACCCAGTACTTC.

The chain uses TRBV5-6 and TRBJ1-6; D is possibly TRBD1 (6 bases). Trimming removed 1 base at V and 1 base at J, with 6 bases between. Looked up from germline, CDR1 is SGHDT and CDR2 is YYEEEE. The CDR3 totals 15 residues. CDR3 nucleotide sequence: TGTGCCAGCAGCTTGCAGGGGTCCTATAATTCACCCCTCCACTTT. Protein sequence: CASSLQGSYNSPLHF.

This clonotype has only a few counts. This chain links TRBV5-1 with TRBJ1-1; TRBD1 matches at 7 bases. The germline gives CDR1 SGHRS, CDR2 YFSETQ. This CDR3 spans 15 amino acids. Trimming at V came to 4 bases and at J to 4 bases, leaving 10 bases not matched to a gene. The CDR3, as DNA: TGCGCCAGCAGCCCCACAACAGGGGAGTCCACTGAAGCTTTCTTT. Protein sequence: CASSPTTGESTEAFF.

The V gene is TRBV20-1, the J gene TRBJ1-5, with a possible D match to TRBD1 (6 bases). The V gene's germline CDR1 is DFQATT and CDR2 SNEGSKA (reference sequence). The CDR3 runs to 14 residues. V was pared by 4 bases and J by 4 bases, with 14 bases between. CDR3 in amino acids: CSANRPTGNQPQHF. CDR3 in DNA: TGCAGTGCTAACCGCCCCACAGGGAATCAGCCCCAGCATTTT.

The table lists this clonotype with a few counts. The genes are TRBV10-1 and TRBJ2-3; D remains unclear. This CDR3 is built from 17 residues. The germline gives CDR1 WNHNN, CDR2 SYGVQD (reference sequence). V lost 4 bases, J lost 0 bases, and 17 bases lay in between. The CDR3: CASSVDPDPISTDTQYF. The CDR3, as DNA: TGCGCCAGCAGTGTGGACCCAGATCCAATCAGCACAGATACGCAGTATTTT.

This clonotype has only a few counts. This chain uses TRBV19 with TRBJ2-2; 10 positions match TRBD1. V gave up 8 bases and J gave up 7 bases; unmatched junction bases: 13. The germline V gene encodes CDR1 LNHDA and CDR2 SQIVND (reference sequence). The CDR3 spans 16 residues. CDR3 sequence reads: CASGAAGQGFIGELFF. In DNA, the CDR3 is TGTGCCAGTGGCGCCGCGGGACAGGGGTTCATCGGGGAGCTGTTTTTT.

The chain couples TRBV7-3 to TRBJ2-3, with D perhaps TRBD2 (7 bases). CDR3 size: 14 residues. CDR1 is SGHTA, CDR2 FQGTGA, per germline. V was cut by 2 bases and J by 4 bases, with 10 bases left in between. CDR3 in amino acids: CASSLGGAADTQYF. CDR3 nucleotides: TGTGCCAGCAGCTTAGGGGGGGCAGCAGATACGCAGTATTTT.

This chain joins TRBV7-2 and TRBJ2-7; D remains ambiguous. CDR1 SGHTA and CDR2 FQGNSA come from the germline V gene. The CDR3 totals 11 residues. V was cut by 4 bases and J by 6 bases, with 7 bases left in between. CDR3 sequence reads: CASSSASEQYF. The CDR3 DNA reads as TGTGCCAGCAGCTCAGCGTCCGAGCAGTACTTC.

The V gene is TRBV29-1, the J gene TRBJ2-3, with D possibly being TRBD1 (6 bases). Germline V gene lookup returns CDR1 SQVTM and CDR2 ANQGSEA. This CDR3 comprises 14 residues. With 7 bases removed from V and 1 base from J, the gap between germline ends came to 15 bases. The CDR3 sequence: CSGKQGPGTDTQYF. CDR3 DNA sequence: TGCAGCGGAAAACAGGGACCCGGCACAGATACGCAGTATTTT.

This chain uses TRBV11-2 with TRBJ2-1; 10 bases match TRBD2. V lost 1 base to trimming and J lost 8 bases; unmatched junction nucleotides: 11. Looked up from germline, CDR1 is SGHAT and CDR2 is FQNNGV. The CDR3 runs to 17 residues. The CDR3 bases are TGTGCCAGCAGCTTAGTTCGGTCTAGCGGGAGTGCGGATGAGCAGTTCTTC. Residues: CASSLVRSSGSADEQFF.

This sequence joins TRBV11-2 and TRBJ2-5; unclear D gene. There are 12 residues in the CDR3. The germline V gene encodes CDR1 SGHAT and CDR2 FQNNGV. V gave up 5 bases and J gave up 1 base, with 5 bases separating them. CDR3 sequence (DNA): TGTGCCAGCAGCCCCTCCCAAGAGACCCAGTACTTC. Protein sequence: CASSPSQETQYF.

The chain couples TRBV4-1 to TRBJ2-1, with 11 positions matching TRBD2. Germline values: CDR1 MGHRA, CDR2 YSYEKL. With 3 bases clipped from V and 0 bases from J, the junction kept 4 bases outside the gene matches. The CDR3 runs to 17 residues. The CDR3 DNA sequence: TGCGCCAGCAGCCATGATAGCGGGGGGGCCTCCTACAATGAGCAGTTCTTC. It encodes CASSHDSGGASYNEQFF.

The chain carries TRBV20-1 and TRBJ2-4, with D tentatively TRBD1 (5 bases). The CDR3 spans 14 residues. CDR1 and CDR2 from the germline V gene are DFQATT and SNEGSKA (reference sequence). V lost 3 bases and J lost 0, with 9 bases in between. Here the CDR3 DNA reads TGCAGTGCTAGCCAGACAGTAGCCAAAAACATTCAGTACTTC. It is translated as CSASQTVAKNIQYF.

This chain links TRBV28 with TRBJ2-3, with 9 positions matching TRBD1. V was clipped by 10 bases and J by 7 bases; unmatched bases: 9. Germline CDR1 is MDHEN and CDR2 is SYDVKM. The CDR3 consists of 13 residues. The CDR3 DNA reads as TGTGCCACCGAGGACAGGGGTACATATACGCAGTATTTT. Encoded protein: CATEDRGTYTQYF.

CDR3 protein: CSERGQGADTQYF. In DNA form, the CDR3 reads TGCAGTGAAAGGGGCCAGGGGGCAGATACGCAGTATTTT. V usage is TRBV20-1 and J usage is TRBJ2-3, with 7 bases fitting TRBD1. V dropped 7 bases and J dropped 4; count of bases not matched to a gene: 8. Germline V gene sequence: CDR1 DFQATT, CDR2 SNEGSKA (reference sequence). The CDR3 sequence is 13 residues long.

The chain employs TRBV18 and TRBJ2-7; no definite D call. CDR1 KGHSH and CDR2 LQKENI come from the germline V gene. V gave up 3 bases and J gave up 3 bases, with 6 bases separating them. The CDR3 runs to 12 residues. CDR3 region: CASSPRIYEQYF. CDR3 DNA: TGTGCCAGCTCACCGCGGATCTACGAGCAGTACTTC.

CDR3 in DNA: TGTGCCAGTAACCCCTGGGGGAGGGGGGTCATCTCCTACAATGAGCAGTTCTTC. This codes for CASNPWGRGVISYNEQFF. The V and J genes are TRBV19 and TRBJ2-1; D possibly corresponds to TRBD2 (7 bases). Trimming stripped 7 bases from V and 0 bases from J, with 22 bases between. Germline CDR1 LNHDA, CDR2 SQIVND (reference sequence). The CDR3 runs 18 residues. The complete variable domain, with remaining parts taken from reference TRBV19 and TRBJ2-1, reads DGGITQSPKYLFRKEGQNVTLSCEQNLNHDAMYWYRQDPGQGLRLIYYSQIVNDFQKGDIAEGYSVSREKKESFPLTVTSAQKNPTAFYLCASNPWGRGVISYNEQFFGPGTRLTVL.

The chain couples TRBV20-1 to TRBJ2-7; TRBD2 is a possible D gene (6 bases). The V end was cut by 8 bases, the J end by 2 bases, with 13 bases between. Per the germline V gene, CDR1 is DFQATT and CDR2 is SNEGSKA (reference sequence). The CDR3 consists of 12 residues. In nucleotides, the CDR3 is TGCAGTACCAGGGACTTAACCTACGAGCAGTACTTC. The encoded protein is CSTRDLTYEQYF.